The entry below describes one T cell receptor (beta chain). What it binds is unknown. One end of the junction fails to match germline, which may point to a read error. Absence of ophthalmopathy progression within 18 months defined stable Graves' hyperthyroidism. Germline V gives CDR1 SGHDT, CDR2 YYEEEE. This CDR3 contains 14 residues. TCR beta CDR3 sequences were amplified from RNA transcripts. The HTBI primer set was used in a first-round RT-PCR of the TCR CDR3. TCRdb re-called the multiplex PCR reads with MiXCR, one entry per CDR3 protein. The table shows roughly 740,000 distinct CDR3 sequences, with roughly 17% occurring only once. This entry is derived from a study of T cells in Graves' hyperthyroidism and ophthalmopathy. Overall study results and limits: For ophthalmopathy, model prediction preceded onset by a median 6.5 months.

The J gene is TRBJ1-4, the V gene TRBV5-6; no firm D call. This receptor was obtained from a man between 18 and 35 years old with Graves' hyperthyroidism. The sequenced material came from blood. The CDR3 reads CASSQSATNENLFF. The CDR3 DNA reads TGTGCCAGCAGTCAATCCGCAACTAATGAAAACCTGTTTTTT. The full variable domain, its missing parts supplied by reference TRBV5-6 and TRBJ1-4, is DAGVTQSPTHLIKTRGQQVTLRCSPKSGHDTVSWYQQALGQGPQFIFQYYEEEERQRGNFPDRFSGHQFPNYSSELNVNALLLGDSALYLCASSQSATNENLFFGSGTQLSVL.